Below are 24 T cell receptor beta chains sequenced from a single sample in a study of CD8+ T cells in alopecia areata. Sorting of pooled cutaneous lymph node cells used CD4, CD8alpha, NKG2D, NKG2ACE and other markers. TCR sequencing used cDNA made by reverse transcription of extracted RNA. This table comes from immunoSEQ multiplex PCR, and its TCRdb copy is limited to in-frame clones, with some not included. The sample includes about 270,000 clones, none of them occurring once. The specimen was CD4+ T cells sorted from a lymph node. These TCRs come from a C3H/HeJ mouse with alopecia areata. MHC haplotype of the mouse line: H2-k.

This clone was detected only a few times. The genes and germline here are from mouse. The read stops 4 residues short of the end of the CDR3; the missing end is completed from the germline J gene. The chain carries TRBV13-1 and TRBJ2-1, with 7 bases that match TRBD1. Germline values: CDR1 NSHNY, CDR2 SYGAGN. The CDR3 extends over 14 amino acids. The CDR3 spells CASSLQGSGPEQFF. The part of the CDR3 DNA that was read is TGTGCCAGCAGTCTACAGGGGTCCGGCCCT.

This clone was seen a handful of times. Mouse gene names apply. CDR3 loop: CTCSATGADNYAEQFF. CDR3 bases read: TGCACCTGCAGTGCAACTGGGGCTGATAACTATGCT. The chain joins TRBV1 to TRBJ2-1; 7 bases map to TRBD2. The read terminates 4 residues before the CDR3 end, so the remaining end is supplied by the germline J gene. This CDR3 is built from 16 residues. Trimming took 2 bases from V and 0 from J; bases not matched to a gene: 4. Germline CDR1 and CDR2: NSQYPW and LRSPGD (reference sequence).

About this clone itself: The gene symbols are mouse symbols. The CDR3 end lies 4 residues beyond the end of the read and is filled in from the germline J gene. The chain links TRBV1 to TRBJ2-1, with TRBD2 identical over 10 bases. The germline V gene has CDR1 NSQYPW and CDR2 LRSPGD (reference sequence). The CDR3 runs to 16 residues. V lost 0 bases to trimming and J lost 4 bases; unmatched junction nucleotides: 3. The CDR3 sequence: CTCSADTLGGYAEQFF. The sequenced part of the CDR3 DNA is TGCACCTGCAGTGCAGACACACTGGGGGGGTATGCT.

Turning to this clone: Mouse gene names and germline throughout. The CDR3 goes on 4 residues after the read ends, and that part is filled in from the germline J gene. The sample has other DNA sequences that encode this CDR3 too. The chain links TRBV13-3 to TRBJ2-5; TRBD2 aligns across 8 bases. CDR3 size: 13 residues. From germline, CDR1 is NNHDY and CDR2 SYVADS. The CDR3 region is CASSDWGEDTQYF. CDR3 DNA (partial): TGTGCCAGCAGTGACTGGGGGGAAGAC. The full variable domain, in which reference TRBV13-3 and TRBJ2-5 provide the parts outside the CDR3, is EAAVTQSPRSKVAVTGGKVTLSCHQTNNHDYMYWYRQDTGHGLRLIHYSYVADSTEKGDIPDGYKASRPSQENFSLILELASLSQTAVYFCASSDWGEDTQYFGPGTRLLVL.

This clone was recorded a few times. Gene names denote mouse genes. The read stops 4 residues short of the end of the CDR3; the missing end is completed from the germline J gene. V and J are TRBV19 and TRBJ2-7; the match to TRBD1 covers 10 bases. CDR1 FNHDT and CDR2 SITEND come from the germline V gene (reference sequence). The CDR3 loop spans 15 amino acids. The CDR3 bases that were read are TGTGCCAGCAGTATAGGTCCCGGGACAGGGGAT. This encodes CASSIGPGTGD. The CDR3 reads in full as CASSIGPGTGDEQYF.

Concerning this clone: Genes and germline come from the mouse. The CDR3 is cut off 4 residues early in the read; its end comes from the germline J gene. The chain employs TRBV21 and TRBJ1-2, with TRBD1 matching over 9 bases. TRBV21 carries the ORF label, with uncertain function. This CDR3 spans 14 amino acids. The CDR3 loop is CASSPGQGRSDYTF. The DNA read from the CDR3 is TGTGCTAGCAGTCCCGGACAGGGGCGGTCC.

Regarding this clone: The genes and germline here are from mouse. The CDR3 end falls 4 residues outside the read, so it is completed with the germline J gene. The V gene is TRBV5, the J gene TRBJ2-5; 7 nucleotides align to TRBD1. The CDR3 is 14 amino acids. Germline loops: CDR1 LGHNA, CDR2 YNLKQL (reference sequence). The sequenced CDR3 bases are TGTGCCAGCAGCCATACAGGGGAGTGGGAC. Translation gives CASSHTGEWD. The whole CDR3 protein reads CASSHTGEWDTQYF.

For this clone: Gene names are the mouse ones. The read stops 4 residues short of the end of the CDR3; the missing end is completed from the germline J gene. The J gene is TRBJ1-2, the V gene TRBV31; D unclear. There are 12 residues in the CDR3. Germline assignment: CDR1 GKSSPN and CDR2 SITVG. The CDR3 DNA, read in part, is TGTGCCTGGAGTCTAGCTGGGGCC. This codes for CAWSLAGA. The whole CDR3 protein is CAWSLAGADYTF.

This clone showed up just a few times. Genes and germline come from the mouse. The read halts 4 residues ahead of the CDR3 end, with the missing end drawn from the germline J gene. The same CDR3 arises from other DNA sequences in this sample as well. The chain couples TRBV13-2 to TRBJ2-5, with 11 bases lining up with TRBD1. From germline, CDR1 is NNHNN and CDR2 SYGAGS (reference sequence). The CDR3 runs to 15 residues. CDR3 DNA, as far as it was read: TGTGCCAGCGGTGATGGGACAGGGGGCCGGGAC. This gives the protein CASGDGTGGRD. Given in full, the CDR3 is CASGDGTGGRDTQYF.

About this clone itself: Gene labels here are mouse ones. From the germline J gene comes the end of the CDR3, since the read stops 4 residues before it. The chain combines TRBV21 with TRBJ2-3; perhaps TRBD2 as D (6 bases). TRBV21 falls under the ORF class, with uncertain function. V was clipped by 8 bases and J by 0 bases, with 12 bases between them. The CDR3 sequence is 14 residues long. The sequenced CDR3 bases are TGTGCTAGCTCCCCTGGGGCTAGTGCAGAA. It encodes CASSPGASAE. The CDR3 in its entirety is CASSPGASAETLYF.

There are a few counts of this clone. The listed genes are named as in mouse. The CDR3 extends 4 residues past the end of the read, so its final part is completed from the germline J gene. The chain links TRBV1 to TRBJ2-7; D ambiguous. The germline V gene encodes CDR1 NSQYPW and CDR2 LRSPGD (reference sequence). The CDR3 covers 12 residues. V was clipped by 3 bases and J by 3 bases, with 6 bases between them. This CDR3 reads CTCSAPNYEQYF. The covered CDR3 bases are TGCACCTGCAGTGCGCCAAACTAT.

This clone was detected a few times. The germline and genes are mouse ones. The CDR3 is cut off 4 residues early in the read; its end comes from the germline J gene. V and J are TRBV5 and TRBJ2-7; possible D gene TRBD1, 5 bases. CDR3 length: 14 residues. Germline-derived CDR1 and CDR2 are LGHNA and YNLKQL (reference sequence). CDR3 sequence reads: CASSQEPDTYEQYF. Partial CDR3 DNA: TGTGCCAGCAGCCAAGAACCGGACACATAT.

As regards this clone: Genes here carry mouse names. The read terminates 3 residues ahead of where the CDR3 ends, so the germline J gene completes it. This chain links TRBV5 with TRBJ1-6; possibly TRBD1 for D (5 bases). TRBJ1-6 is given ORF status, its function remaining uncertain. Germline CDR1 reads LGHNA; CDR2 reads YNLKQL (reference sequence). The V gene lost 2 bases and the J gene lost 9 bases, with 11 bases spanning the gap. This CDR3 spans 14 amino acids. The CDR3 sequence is CASSQQGSGSPLYF. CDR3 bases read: TGTGCCAGCAGCCAACAGGGATCGGGTTCGCCC.

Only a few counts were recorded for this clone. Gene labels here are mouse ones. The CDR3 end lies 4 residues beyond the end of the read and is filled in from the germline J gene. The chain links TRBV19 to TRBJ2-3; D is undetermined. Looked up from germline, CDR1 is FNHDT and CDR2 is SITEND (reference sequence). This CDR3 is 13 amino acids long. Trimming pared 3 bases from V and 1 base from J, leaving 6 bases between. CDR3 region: CASSTGRAETLYF. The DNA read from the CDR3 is TGTGCCAGCAGTACAGGTCGTGCAGAA.

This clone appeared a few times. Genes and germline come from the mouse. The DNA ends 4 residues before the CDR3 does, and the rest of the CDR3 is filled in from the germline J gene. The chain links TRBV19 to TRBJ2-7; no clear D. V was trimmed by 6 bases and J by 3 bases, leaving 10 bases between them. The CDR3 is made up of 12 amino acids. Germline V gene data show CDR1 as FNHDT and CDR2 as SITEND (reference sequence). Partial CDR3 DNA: TGTGCCAGCAAGAATACAAACTAT. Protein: CASKNTNY. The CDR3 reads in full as CASKNTNYEQYF.

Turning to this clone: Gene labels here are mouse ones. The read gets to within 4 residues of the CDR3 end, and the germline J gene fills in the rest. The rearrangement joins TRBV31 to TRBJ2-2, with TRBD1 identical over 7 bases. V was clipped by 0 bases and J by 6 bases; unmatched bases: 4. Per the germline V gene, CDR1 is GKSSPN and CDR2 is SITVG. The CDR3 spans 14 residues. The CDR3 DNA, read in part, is TGTGCCTGGAGTCTGCCAGGGGGTGCCGGG. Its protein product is CAWSLPGGAG. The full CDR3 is CAWSLPGGAGQLYF.

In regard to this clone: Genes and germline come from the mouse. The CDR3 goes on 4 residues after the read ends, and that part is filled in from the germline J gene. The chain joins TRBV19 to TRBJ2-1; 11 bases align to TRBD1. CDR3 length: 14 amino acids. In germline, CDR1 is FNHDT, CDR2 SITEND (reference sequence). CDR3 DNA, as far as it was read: TGTGCCAGCAGCCACCGGGACAGGGGGACT. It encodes CASSHRDRGT. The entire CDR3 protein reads CASSHRDRGTEQFF.

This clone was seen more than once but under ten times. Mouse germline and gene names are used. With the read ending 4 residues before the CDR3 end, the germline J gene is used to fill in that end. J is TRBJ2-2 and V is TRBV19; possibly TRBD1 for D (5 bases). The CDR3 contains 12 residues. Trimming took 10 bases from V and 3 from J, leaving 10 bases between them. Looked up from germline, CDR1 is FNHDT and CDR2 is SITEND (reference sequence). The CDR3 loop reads CAPGFHTGQLYF. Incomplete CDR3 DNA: TGTGCCCCAGGGTTCCACACCGGG.

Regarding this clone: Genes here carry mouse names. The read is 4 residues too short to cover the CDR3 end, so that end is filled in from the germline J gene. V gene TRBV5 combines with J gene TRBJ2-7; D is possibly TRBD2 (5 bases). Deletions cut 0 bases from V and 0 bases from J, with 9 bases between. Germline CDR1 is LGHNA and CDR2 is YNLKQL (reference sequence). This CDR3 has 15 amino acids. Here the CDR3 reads CASSQDGVSSYEQYF. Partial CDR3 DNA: TGTGCCAGCAGCCAAGATGGGGTTAGCTCCTAT.

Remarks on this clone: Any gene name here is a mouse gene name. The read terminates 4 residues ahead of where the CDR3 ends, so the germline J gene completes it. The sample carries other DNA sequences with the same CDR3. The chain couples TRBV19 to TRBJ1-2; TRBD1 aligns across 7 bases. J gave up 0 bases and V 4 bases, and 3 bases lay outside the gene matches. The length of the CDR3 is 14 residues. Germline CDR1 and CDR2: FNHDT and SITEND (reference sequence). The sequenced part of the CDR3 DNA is TGTGCCAGCAGTCCGGGACAGTCAAACTCC. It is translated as CASSPGQSNS. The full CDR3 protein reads CASSPGQSNSDYTF.

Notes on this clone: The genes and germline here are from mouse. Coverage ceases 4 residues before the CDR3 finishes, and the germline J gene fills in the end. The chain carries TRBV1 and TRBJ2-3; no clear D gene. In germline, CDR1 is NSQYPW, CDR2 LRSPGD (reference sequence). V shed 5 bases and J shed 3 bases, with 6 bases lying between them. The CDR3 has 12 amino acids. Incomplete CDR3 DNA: TGCACCTGCAGTACGACAGCAGAA. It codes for CTCSTTAE. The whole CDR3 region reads CTCSTTAETLYF.

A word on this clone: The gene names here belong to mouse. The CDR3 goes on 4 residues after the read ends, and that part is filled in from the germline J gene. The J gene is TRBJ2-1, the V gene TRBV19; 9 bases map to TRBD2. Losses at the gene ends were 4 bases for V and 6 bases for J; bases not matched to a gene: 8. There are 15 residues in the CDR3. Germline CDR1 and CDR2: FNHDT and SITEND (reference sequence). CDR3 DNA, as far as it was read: TGTGCCAGCAGTCCGAGACTGGGGGCGATTGCT. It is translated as CASSPRLGAIA. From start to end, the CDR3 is CASSPRLGAIAEQFF.

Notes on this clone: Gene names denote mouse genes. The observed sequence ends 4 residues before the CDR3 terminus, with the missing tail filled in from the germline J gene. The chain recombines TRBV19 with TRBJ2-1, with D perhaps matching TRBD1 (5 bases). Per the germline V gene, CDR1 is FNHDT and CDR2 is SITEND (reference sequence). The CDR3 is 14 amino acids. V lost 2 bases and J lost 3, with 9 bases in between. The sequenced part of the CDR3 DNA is TGTGCCAGCAGTATTCAGGGTACCTATGCT. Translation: CASSIQGTYA. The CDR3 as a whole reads CASSIQGTYAEQFF.

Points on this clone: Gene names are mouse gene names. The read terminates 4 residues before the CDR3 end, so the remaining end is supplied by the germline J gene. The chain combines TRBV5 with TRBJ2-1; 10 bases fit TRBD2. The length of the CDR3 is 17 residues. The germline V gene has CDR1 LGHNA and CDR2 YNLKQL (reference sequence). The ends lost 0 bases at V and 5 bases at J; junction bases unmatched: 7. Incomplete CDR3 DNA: TGTGCCAGCAGCCAAGATCCAGACTGGGGGGCGAATGCT. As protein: CASSQDPDWGANA. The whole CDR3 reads CASSQDPDWGANAEQFF.